A selection of T cell receptor beta chains follows, all from one sample in a study of cytomegalovirus exposure and HLA in healthy donors. Assay used: immunoSEQ multiplex PCR; TCRdb lists only in-frame clones, some missing. The profile shows 130,000 to 150,000 clones, about 70% of them singletons. The specimen sequenced was PBMCs. Receptors were obtained from a man between 18 and 29 years old in good health and CMV-seronegative. CDR3s include the opening cysteine and the closing phenylalanine or tryptophan. The D gene is left open where the match is weak. Size values are once, few and many counts, or a class for expanded clones, and some rows have none.

V,D,size,J,DNA,CDR3
TRBV6-5,TRBD1,NA,TRBJ2-7,TGTGCCAGCAGCTTACGACAGGGCCACGAGCAGTACTTC,CASSLRQGHEQYF
TRBV6-5,NA,NA,TRBJ2-1,TGTGCCAGCACTAGGCAGGGGAAATACAATGAGCAGTTCTTC,CASTRQGKYNEQFF
TRBV7-8,TRBD1,NA,TRBJ1-1,TGTGCCAGCAGCTTTTACAGGGGGCCGGGAACTGAAGCTTTCTTT,CASSFYRGPGTEAFF
TRBV18,TRBD1,few,TRBJ2-7,TGTGCCAGCTCACGGGACAGGGACTCCTACGAGCAGTACTTC,CASSRDRDSYEQYF
TRBV21-1,NA,few,TRBJ1-6,TGTGCCAGCAGCAAAAGGGGGACAGGACCTCAAAGCTCCTATAATTCACCCCTCCACTTT,CASSKRGTGPQSSYNSPLHF
TRBV11-2,NA,NA,TRBJ2-1,TGTGCCAGCACTAATGACTGGAATGAGCAGTTCTTC,CASTNDWNEQFF
TRBV7-9,NA,NA,TRBJ2-5,TGTGCCAGCACCGTAGTTCCAAACCACCAAGAGACCCAGTACTTC,CASTVVPNHQETQYF
TRBV2,NA,NA,TRBJ2-2,TGTGCCACCGGGAGCGGGAACACCGGGGAGCTGTTTTTT,CATGSGNTGELFF
TRBV7-9,NA,NA,TRBJ2-5,TGTGCCAGCAGCTTTTACGGACAGCAAGAGACCCAGTACTTC,CASSFYGQQETQYF
TRBV10-3,TRBD1,NA,TRBJ2-1,TGTGCCATCAGCGGACAGGGTGTAAGTGAGCAGTTCTTC,CAISGQGVSEQFF
TRBV5-1,NA,few,TRBJ1-1,TGCGCCAGCAGTCCAGGGCGGAGTGAAGCTTTCTTT,CASSPGRSEAFF
TRBV28,TRBD1,once,TRBJ2-7,TGTGCCAGCAGTTTATTCGGGTCAGGGGGCGCCTACGAGCAGTACTTC,CASSLFGSGGAYEQYF
TRBV19,NA,NA,TRBJ2-1,TGTGCCAGTAGTATGGGCGTCTCCTACAATGAGCAGTTCTTC,CASSMGVSYNEQFF
TRBV6-5,TRBD1,NA,TRBJ2-5,TGTGCCAGCAGTTACGGGACAGCATCTGCGGAGACCCAGTACTTC,CASSYGTASAETQYF
TRBV7-6,NA,NA,TRBJ1-1,TGTGCCAGCAGCTTAGACACCGCAGGTCCAGGGTCCACTGAAGCTTTCTTT,CASSLDTAGPGSTEAFF
TRBV9,NA,NA,TRBJ1-4,TGTGCCAGCAGCCGGAGGGGAGAAAAACTGTTTTTT,CASSRRGEKLFF
TRBV25-1,NA,NA,TRBJ2-1,TGTGCCAGCAGTGGGCGCAGGGCCGGATATTTCAATGAGCAGTTCTTC,CASSGRRAGYFNEQFF
TRBV30,NA,few,TRBJ1-5,TGTGCCTGGAGTGGGCCTGAGGGTAGCAATCAGCCCCAGCATTTT,CAWSGPEGSNQPQHF
TRBV7-9,NA,NA,TRBJ1-4,TGTGCCAGCAGCTTAGGCGCGGGGCTTAATGAAAAACTGTTTTTT,CASSLGAGLNEKLFF
TRBV5-4,TRBD1,NA,TRBJ2-5,TGTGCCAGCAGCAATTCCGGGACAGGGAAGGAGACCCAGTACTTC,CASSNSGTGKETQYF
TRBV7-8,TRBD1,NA,TRBJ2-7,TGTGCCAGCAGCCAGCGACAGGGGGCAGGCGAGCAGTACTTC,CASSQRQGAGEQYF
TRBV4-1,TRBD1,few,TRBJ2-7,TGCGCCAGCAGCCTGTCTGGGACAGCACCGTACGAGCAGTACTTC,CASSLSGTAPYEQYF
TRBV10-1,TRBD2,NA,TRBJ2-7,TGCGCCAGCAGTCTTTTCCGGGGGGTCCTATCCTACGAGCAGTACTTC,CASSLFRGVLSYEQYF
TRBV5-1,TRBD1,NA,TRBJ2-7,TGCGCCAGCAGCACAGACAGGGTGTCCTACGAGCAGTACTTC,CASSTDRVSYEQYF
TRBV7-7,NA,NA,TRBJ2-2,TGTGCCAGCAGCCCCCACGTTAGTAGCGGGGAGCTGTTTTTT,CASSPHVSSGELFF
TRBV18,TRBD1,NA,TRBJ1-1,TGTGCCAGCTCACCTCTGACAGGGGTTGACACTGAAGCTTTCTTT,CASSPLTGVDTEAFF
TRBV6-5,NA,NA,TRBJ2-7,TGTGCCAGCAGTTACTCCCCAGGGGTATCAGCCTACGAGCAGTACTTC,CASSYSPGVSAYEQYF
TRBV9,TRBD1,few,TRBJ1-4,TGTGCCAGCAGCCCAAGACAGGGGACAGATGAAAAACTGTTTTTT,CASSPRQGTDEKLFF
TRBV5-5,NA,NA,TRBJ2-7,TGTGCCAGCAGCTTGTCGCCCCTAAACGAGGGCGAGCAGTACTTC,CASSLSPLNEGEQYF
TRBV11-3,NA,few,TRBJ1-6,TGTGCCAGCAGCTCCAGACAGTTATCACCCCTCCACTTT,CASSSRQLSPLHF
TRBV9,NA,once,TRBJ1-1,TGTGCCAGCAGCGTAGGGGCAGTGAACACTGAAGCTTTCTTT,CASSVGAVNTEAFF
TRBV29-1,TRBD1,NA,TRBJ2-1,TGCAGCGCCACACACGGGACAGGGGAGGATGAGCAGTTCTTC,CSATHGTGEDEQFF
TRBV19,NA,NA,TRBJ1-2,TGTGCCAGTACCAGGGACTACTACTATGGCTACACCTTC,CASTRDYYYGYTF
TRBV27,NA,few,TRBJ1-5,TGTGCCAGCAGCCCCAGGGGTGGCAATCAGCCCCAGCATTTT,CASSPRGGNQPQHF
TRBV30,TRBD2,NA,TRBJ2-1,TGTGCCTCCGTGCTGGGGACTAGCGGGAAGGCTTTCTACAATGAGCAGTTCTTC,CASVLGTSGKAFYNEQFF
TRBV7-9,TRBD1,NA,TRBJ2-1,TGTGCCAGCAGCTTAGGGCAGGGGGAATACAATGAGCAGTTCTTC,CASSLGQGEYNEQFF
TRBV6-1,TRBD1,NA,TRBJ2-1,TGTGCCAGCAGTGAGGGACAGGGGGGGAACAATGAGCAGTTCTTC,CASSEGQGGNNEQFF
TRBV29-1,TRBD1,NA,TRBJ1-2,TGCAGCGTCGGAGGGGGACAGAGACAATTTAACTATGGCTACACCTTC,CSVGGGQRQFNYGYTF
TRBV27,NA,NA,TRBJ2-7,TGTGCCAGCAGCCCTACCCGGGACAAGAGTTTTCGGGCCAAAACCTACGAGCAGTACTTC,CASSPTRDKSFRAKTYEQYF
TRBV6-7,NA,NA,TRBJ2-7,TGTGCCAGCAGTTACCCGGCTAGCCGCTTTTGCGAGCAGTACTTC,CASSYPASRFCEQYF
TRBV6-5,NA,few,TRBJ2-2,TGTGCCAGCAGTTCTTTCTTACAGGTTCCCACCGGGGAGCTGTTTTTT,CASSSFLQVPTGELFF
TRBV7-6,NA,NA,TRBJ1-4,TGTGCCAGCAGCTCAACCGCGGAGACGGGTGAAAAACTGTTTTTT,CASSSTAETGEKLFF
TRBV7-2,NA,NA,TRBJ2-1,TGTGCCAGCAGCCCCGGAGGACGTGGCCACAATGAGCAGTTCTTC,CASSPGGRGHNEQFF
TRBV7-8,NA,NA,TRBJ2-7,TGTGCCAGCAGCGATATACAGGGTCTTCTCTTCGACGAGCAGTACTTC,CASSDIQGLLFDEQYF
TRBV29-1,TRBD1,NA,TRBJ2-3,TGCAGCTTTGTGGACAGGGGGCTTGCAGATACGCAGTATTTT,CSFVDRGLADTQYF